The clone carrying this TCR beta chain came up a few times. Its cognate antigen is unknown. According to the study, TCR beta libraries were built with iRepertoire HTBI primers and CDR3-region Arm-PCR. MiXCR, run by TCRdb on the multiplex PCR reads, gives a single entry per CDR3 protein. The data contain around 450,000 distinct CDR3 sequences, 20% to 25% of them singletons. Time point described: persistent/refractory GD, antithyroid drugs over 5 years with positive TRAb. The TCR library used RNA extracted from PBMCs. In this cohort, patients came from an endocrinology department located in Xi'an, China. Into tubes containing EDTA, roughly 8.3 milliliters of peripheral blood were drawn. This entry belongs to a study of regulatory T cells in long-lasting Graves disease. The CDR3 runs to 16 residues. The germline V and J ends were trimmed by 1 base and 4 bases, with 14 bases remaining between them. The germline CDR1 and CDR2 sequences are MGHRA and YSYEKL.

Regarding the study as a whole: Persistent disease preferred TRBV28, TRBJ1-2 and TRBJ2-5.

The sequences come from peripheral blood mononuclear cells (PBMCs), collected when the disease was refractory, from a patient treated with antithyroid drugs. This sequence originates from a female donor with Graves disease. The rearrangement uses TRBV4-1 and TRBJ1-5; a weak D match, TRBD1 (6 bases). The CDR3 DNA reads as TGCGCCAGCAGCCAAGTAGGAGGGGGATCAAATCAGCCCCAGCATTTT. As protein: CASSQVGGGSNQPQHF.